This paragraph covers one T cell receptor beta chain sequence. This sample was taken from a study of molecular identifiers for immune sequencing clone quantification. Each CDR3 protein gets one entry after TCRdb re-called the PCR reads with MiXCR. The sample lists about 640,000 distinct CDR3 sequences; about 20% were seen once. Sequencing was carried out using naive CD8+ T cells from blood, with Jurkat cell RNA spiked in. The subset: FACS-sorted CD8+CD4-CCR7+CD45RA+ naive T cells. The sequence came from a human donor in good health. Some libraries in this study had Jurkat cell RNA spiked in.

CDR3 coding DNA: TGTGCCAGCACCATTCAGTTAGTAGGGAGAACTAATGAAAAACTGTTTTTT. Amino acids: CASTIQLVGRTNEKLFF. The V and J genes are TRBV28 and TRBJ1-4; D not resolved. V gave up 7 bases and J gave up 1 base, with 19 bases separating them. Germline V CDR1 and CDR2: MDHEN, SYDVKM. CDR3 length: 17 amino acids.